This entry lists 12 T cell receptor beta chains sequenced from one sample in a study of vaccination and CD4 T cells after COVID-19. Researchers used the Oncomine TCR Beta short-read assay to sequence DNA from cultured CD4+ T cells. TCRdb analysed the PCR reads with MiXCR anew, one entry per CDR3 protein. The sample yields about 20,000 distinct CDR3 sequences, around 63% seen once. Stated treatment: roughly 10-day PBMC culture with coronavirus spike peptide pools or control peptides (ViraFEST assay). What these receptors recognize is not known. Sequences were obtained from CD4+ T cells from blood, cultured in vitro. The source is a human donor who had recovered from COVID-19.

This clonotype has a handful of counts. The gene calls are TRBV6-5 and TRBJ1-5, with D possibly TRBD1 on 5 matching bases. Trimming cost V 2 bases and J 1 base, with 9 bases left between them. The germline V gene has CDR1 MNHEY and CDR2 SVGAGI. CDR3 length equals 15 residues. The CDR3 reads CASSYGAASNQPQHF. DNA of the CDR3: TGTGCCAGCAGTTACGGGGCAGCGAGCAATCAGCCCCAGCATTTT.

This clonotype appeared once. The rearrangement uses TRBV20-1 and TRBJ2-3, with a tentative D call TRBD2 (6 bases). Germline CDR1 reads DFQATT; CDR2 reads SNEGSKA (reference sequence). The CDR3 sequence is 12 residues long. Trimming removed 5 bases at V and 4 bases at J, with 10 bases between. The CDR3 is CSAGGSADTQYF. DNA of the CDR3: TGCAGTGCTGGAGGGAGCGCAGATACGCAGTATTTT.

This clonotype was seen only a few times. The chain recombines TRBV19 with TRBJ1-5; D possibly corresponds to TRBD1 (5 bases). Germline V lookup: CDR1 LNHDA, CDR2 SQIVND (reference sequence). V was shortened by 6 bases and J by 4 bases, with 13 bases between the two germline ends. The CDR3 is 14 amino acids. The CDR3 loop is CASSTRDLNQPQHF. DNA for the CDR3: TGTGCCAGTAGCACCCGGGACCTTAATCAGCCCCAGCATTTT.

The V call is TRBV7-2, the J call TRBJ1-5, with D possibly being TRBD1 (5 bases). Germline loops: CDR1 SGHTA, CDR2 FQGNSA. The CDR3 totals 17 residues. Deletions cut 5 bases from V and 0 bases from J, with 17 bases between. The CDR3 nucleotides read TGTGCCAGCAGCCCATATGGAATGGGGCATAGCAATCAGCCCCAGCATTTT. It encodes CASSPYGMGHSNQPQHF.

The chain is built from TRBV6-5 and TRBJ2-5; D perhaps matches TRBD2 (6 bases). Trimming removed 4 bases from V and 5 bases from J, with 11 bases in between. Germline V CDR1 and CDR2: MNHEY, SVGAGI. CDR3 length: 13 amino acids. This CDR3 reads CASSWGVRETQYF. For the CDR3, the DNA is TGTGCCAGCAGTTGGGGGGTCCGGGAGACCCAGTACTTC.

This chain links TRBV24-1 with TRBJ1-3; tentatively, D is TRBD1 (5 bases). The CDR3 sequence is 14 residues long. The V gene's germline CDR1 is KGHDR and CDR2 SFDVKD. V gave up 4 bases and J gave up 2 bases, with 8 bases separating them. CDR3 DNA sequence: TGTGCCACCAGTGAGCGGGACCCTGGAAACACCATATATTTT. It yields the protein CATSERDPGNTIYF.

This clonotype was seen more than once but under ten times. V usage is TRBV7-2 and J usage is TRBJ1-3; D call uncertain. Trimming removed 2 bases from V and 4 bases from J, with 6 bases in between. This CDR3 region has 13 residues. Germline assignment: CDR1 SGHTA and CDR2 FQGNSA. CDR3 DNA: TGTGCCAGCAGCTTACAAATGGGAAACACCATATATTTT. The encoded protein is CASSLQMGNTIYF.

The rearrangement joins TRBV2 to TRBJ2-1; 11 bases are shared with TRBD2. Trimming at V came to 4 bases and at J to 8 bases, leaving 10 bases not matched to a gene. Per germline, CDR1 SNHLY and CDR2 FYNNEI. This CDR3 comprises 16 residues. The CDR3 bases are TGTGCCAGCAGTGCCTCACTAGCGGGAGCGTTCGATGAGCAGTTCTTC. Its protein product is CASSASLAGAFDEQFF. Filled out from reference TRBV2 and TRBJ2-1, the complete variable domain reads EPEVTQTPSHQVTQMGQEVILRCVPISNHLYFYWYRQILGQKVEFLVSFYNNEISEKSEIFDDQFSVERPDGSNFTLKIRSTKLEDSAMYFCASSASLAGAFDEQFFGPGTRLTVL.

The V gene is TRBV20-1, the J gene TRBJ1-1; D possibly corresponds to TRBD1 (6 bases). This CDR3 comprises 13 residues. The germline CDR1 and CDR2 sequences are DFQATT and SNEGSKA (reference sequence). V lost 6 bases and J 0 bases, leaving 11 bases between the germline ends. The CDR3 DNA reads TGCAGTGCCCTTCGGGACATGAACACTGAAGCTTTCTTT. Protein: CSALRDMNTEAFF.

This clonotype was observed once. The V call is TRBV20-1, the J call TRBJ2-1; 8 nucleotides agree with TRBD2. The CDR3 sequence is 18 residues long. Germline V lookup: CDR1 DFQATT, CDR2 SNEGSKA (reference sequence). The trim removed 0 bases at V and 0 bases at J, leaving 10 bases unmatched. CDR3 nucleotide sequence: TGCAGTGCTAGAGATGCACTAGCGGCTAAGAGCTCCTACAATGAGCAGTTCTTC. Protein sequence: CSARDALAAKSSYNEQFF.

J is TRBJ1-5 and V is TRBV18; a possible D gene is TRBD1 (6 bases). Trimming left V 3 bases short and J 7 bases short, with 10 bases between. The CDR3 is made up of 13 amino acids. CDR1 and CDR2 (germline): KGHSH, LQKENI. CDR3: CASSPRGGQPQHF. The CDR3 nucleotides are TGTGCCAGCTCACCCCGGGGGGGCCAGCCCCAGCATTTT.

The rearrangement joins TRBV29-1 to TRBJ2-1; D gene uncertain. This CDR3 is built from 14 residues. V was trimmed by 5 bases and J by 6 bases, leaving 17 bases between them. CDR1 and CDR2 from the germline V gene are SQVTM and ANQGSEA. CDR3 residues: CSVPHERHSNEQFF. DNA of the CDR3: TGCAGCGTTCCCCATGAGCGACACTCCAATGAGCAGTTCTTC.